The 3 T cell receptor beta chains below all came from one sample that was sequenced in a study of Ad26.COV2.S vaccination and SARS-CoV-2 variants (TCRdb year 2021). The sample's treatment or condition label is to be understood as: 15 to 20 received Ad26.COV2.S at low or high dose, single or two shots; about 5 received placebo; per-sample allocation not given. For vaccine and placebo recipients, the sequenced repertoires came from samples collected on day 63 after the first injection. Libraries were made using the immunoSEQ multiplex PCR assay. The immuneACCESS repertoire file appears here via TCRdb, limited to in-frame rearrangements. These files lack a portion of the clones; in checked studies, under half of the deficit traces to unresolved V genes, and the cause of the others is not known. This sample comprises 430,000 or so clones, 75% to 95% of them detected only once. The ten top clones hold 9% to 15% of the sample.

The sample was peripheral blood, taken in a trial of Ad26.COV2.S vaccine versus placebo. The receptors derive from a person between 18 and 65 years old who received the Ad26.COV2.S COVID-19 vaccine or a placebo.

CDR3 nucleotides: TGTGCCAGCAGCCGTGGGACAGGGCGGTATAGCGGGGAGCTGTTTTTT. This sequence encodes CASSRGTGRYSGELFF. The chain employs TRBV7-6 and TRBJ2-2; 9 nucleotides align to TRBD1. This CDR3 has 16 amino acids. The germline gives CDR1 SGHVS, CDR2 FNYEAQ. V lost 5 bases to trimming and J lost 7 bases; unmatched junction nucleotides: 11.

This chain uses TRBV6-1 with TRBJ1-2, with D uncertain. This CDR3 is 14 amino acids long. V lost 2 bases and J lost 2, with 9 bases in between. Germline V gives CDR1 MNHNS, CDR2 SASEGT. CDR3 loop: CASSELPGNYGYTF. The CDR3 nucleotides read TGTGCCAGCAGTGAACTGCCGGGGAACTATGGCTACACCTTC.

The gene calls are TRBV3-1 (or the pseudogene TRBV3-2) and TRBJ2-4; the D gene is possibly TRBD2 (6 bases). CDR1 is LGHDT, CDR2 YNNKEL, per germline (reference sequence). With 3 bases removed from V and 2 bases from J, the gap between germline ends came to 14 bases. The CDR3 length is 16 residues. The CDR3 protein is CASSQGGGVPKNIQYF. CDR3 nucleotide sequence: TGTGCCAGCAGCCAGGGGGGAGGAGTGCCCAAAAACATTCAGTACTTC.